This T cell receptor (beta chain) is from a study of PD-1 blockade in mismatch repair-deficient tumors. At the level of the study: All were previously treated, progressing patients with about a dozen mismatch repair-deficient cancer types.

Every patient had mismatch repair deficiency by PCR or immunohistochemistry. The TCR-sequenced patients were a few responders to pembrolizumab. This clone was detected once. The method was immunoSEQ multiplex PCR; TCRdb's version includes in-frame clones alone and lacks a portion of them. Seen here are roughly 110,000 clones, 60% to 85% observed once, and the top ten hold roughly 4.5%. The CDR3 consists of 18 residues. Germline assignment: CDR1 WNHNN and CDR2 SYGVQD (reference sequence). Unmatched junction bases numbered 17, after V lost 6 bases and J lost 4 bases. The material was peripheral blood, obtained 60 to 65 weeks after starting pembrolizumab. The TCR was taken from an adult with mismatch repair-deficient cancer. This chain links TRBV10-1 with TRBJ2-3, with TRBD2 identical over 9 bases. In nucleotides, the CDR3 is TGCGCCAGCAGAGGAGTATCTAGCGGGATAAAGTCTCCAGATACGCAGTATTTT. This gives the protein CASRGVSSGIKSPDTQYF.